This entry is about one T cell receptor beta chain. The antigen is unknown. One entry per CDR3 protein, called by TCRdb with MiXCR from the 5' RACE reads. The data hold approximately 60,000 distinct CDR3 sequences, with around a fifth observed a single time. V gave up 1 base and J gave up 0 bases, with 7 bases separating them. The CDR3 contains 15 residues. The germline V gene encodes CDR1 LNHNV and CDR2 YYDKDF (reference sequence). Study results and caveats: Tumor-infiltrating Treg TCR alpha and beta sequences overlapped most with tumor naive CD4+ T cells, then blood naive.

The genes are TRBV15 and TRBJ2-1; unclear D gene. The specimen was memory CD4+ T cells sorted from a lymph node. Subset given: memory CD4+ T cells, CD4+CD45RO+CD25-. This sequence originates from a female donor with breast cancer. The CDR3 reads CATSRAGSSYNEQFF. The CDR3 DNA sequence: TGTGCCACCAGCAGAGCAGGTAGCTCCTACAATGAGCAGTTCTTC.